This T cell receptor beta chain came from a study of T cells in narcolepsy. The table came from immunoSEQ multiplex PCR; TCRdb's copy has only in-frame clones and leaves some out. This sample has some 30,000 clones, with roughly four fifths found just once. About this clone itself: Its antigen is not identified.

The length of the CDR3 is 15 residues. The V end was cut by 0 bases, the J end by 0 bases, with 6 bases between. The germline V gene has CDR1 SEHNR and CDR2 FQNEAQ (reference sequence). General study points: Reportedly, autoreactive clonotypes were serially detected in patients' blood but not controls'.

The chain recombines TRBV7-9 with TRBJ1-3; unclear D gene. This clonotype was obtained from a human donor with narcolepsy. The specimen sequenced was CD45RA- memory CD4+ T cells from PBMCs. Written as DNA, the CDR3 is TGTGCCAGCAGCTTAGCGGGCAGCTCTGGAAACACCATATATTTT. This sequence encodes CASSLAGSSGNTIYF.